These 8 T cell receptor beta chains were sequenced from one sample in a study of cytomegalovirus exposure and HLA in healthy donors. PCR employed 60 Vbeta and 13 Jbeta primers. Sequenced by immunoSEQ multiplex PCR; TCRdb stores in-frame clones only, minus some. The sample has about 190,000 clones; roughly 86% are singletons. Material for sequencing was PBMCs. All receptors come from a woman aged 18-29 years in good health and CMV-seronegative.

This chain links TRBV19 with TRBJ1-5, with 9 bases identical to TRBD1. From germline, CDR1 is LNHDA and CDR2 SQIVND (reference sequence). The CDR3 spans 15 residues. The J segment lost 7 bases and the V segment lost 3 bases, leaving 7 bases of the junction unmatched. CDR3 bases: TGTGCCAGTAGTATTGAGGGACAGGGCGGACAGCCCCAGCATTTT. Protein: CASSIEGQGGQPQHF.

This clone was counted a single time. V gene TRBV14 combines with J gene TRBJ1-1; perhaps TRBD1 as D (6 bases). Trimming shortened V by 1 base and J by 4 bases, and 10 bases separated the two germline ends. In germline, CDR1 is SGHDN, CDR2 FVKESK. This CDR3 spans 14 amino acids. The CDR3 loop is CASSQGQGTTEAFF. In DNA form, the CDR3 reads TGTGCCAGCAGCCAAGGGCAGGGGACCACTGAAGCTTTCTTT.

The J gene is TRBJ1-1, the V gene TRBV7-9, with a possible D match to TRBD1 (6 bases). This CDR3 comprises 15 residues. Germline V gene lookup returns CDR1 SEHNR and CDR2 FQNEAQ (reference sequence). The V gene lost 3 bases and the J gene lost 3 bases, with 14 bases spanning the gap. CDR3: CASSFRGADDTEAFF. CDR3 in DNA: TGTGCCAGCAGCTTCAGGGGCGCCGACGACACTGAAGCTTTCTTT.

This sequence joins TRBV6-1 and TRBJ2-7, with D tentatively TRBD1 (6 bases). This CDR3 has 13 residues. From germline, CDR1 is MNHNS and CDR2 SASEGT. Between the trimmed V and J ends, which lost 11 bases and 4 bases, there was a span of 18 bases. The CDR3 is CASLGWTAYEQYF. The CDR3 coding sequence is TGTGCCTCCCTAGGTTGGACAGCATACGAGCAGTACTTC.

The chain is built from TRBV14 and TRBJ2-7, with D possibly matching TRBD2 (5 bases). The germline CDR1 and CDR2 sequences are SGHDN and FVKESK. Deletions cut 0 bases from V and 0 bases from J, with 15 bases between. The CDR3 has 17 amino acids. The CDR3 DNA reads TGTGCCAGCAGCCAAGATACCAGTCCGGGGTACTCCTACGAGCAGTACTTC. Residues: CASSQDTSPGYSYEQYF.

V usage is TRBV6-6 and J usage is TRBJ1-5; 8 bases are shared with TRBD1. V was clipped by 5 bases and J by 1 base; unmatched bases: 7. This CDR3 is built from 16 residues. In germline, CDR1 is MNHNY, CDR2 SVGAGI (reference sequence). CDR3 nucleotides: TGTGCCAGCAGTCAAGGACAGGGTCTGAGCAATCAGCCCCAGCATTTT. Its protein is CASSQGQGLSNQPQHF.

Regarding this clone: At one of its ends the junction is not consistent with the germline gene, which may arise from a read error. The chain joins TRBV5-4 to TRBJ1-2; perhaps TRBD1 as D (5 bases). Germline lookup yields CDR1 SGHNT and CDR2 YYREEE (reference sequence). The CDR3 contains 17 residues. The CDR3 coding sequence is TGTGCCAGCAGCTCCCCGCCCTCGGCCGGGGGTAACCATGGCTACACCTTC. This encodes CASSSPPSAGGNHGYTF.

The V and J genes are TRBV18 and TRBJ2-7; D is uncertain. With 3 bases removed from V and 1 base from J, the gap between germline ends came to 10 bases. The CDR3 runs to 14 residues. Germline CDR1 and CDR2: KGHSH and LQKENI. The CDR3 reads CASSPRQSSYEQYF. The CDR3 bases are TGTGCCAGCTCACCGAGACAATCGTCCTACGAGCAGTACTTC.